The 21 T cell receptor beta chains below come from one sample, sequenced in a study of blood T cell repertoires in COVID-19. TCRdb's copy holds only in-frame clones and misses some; the assay was immunoSEQ multiplex PCR. This repertoire shows 210,000 or so clones, almost 85% found once; its top ten account for around 7.3%. The sequenced sample consisted of peripheral blood. Receptors were obtained from a woman in her 50s with active or convalescent COVID-19.

The rearrangement uses TRBV19 and TRBJ1-5, with a possible D match to TRBD1 (6 bases). Germline V gives CDR1 LNHDA, CDR2 SQIVND (reference sequence). Trimming took off 7 bases at V and 4 bases at J, with 14 bases between the two ends. CDR3 size: 14 residues. The CDR3 coding sequence is TGTGCCAGTACCCAGACAGGAACTAATCAGCCCCAGCATTTT. As protein: CASTQTGTNQPQHF.

The chain combines TRBV7-8 with TRBJ1-5; 10 bases map to TRBD1. The CDR3 has 16 residues. Germline CDR1 SGHVS, CDR2 FQNEAQ. Trimming cost V 5 bases and J 7 bases; bases outside gene matches: 11. Here the CDR3 reads CASSHRRDRGNQPQHF. In nucleotides, the CDR3 is TGTGCCAGCAGCCACCGACGGGACAGGGGTAACCAGCCCCAGCATTTT.

This chain joins TRBV4-2 and TRBJ2-7, with TRBD2 matching over 13 bases. This CDR3 is 18 amino acids long. V lost 2 bases and J lost 3; bases outside the gene matches: 10. CDR1 LGHNA and CDR2 YNFKEQ come from the germline V gene. The CDR3 nucleotides are TGTGCCAGCAGCCAACAGACTAGCGGGAGGACCCTACTCTACGAGCAGTACTTC. Its translation is CASSQQTSGRTLLYEQYF.

J is TRBJ2-1 and V is TRBV30, with 10 bases aligning to TRBD1. CDR3 length equals 14 residues. With 5 bases clipped from V and 4 bases from J, the junction kept 5 bases outside the gene matches. Germline V gene sequence: CDR1 GTSNPN, CDR2 SVGIG (reference sequence). The CDR3 loop reads CAWDPGQGYNEQFF. The CDR3 coding sequence is TGTGCCTGGGACCCGGGACAGGGGTACAATGAGCAGTTCTTC. The complete variable domain, with remaining parts taken from reference TRBV30 and TRBJ2-1, reads SQTIHQWPATLVQPVGSPLSLECTVEGTSNPNLYWYRQAAGRGLQLLFYSVGIGQISSEVPQNLSASRPQDRQFILSSKKLLLSDSGFYLCAWDPGQGYNEQFFGPGTRLTVL.

V gene TRBV4-1 combines with J gene TRBJ1-1; weak D call: TRBD1 (6 bases). V gave up 0 bases and J gave up 0 bases, with 8 bases separating them. The CDR3 covers 15 residues. Germline V gene lookup returns CDR1 MGHRA and CDR2 YSYEKL. CDR3 DNA sequence: TGCGCCAGCAGCCAAGAGCAGGGGATGAACACTGAAGCTTTCTTT. Protein: CASSQEQGMNTEAFF.

This clone was picked up a small number of times. This rearrangement joins TRBV18 to TRBJ2-7; the match to TRBD2 covers 10 bases. The CDR3 is 14 residues long. V shed 0 bases and J 9 bases; nucleotides not matched to a gene: 5. CDR1 is KGHSH and CDR2 is LQKENI in the germline V gene. The CDR3 nucleotides are TGTGCCAGCTCACCACCCCTAGCGGGAGCTGTGCAGTACTTC. It codes for CASSPPLAGAVQYF.

The chain links TRBV4-1 to TRBJ2-7, with TRBD2 as a possible D gene (5 bases). Germline V lookup: CDR1 MGHRA, CDR2 YSYEKL. Trimming removed 1 base from V and 6 bases from J, with 19 bases in between. The CDR3 contains 16 residues. CDR3 bases: TGCGCCAGCAGCCAAGCTGGTAGTAGCGAGATCTCCGAGCAGTACTTC. Translating gives CASSQAGSSEISEQYF.

The J gene is TRBJ1-4, the V gene TRBV13; possibly TRBD1 for D (6 bases). The CDR3 is 14 residues long. Trimming stripped 5 bases from V and 5 bases from J, with 12 bases between. Germline lookup yields CDR1 PRHDT and CDR2 FYEKMQ (reference sequence). The CDR3 here is CASSQQGSNEKLFF. CDR3 sequence (DNA): TGTGCCAGCAGCCAACAGGGTTCCAATGAAAAACTGTTTTTT.

The chain links TRBV5-1 to TRBJ1-2, with a tentative D call TRBD1 (6 bases). Germline loops: CDR1 SGHRS, CDR2 YFSETQ. V gave up 4 bases and J gave up 7 bases, with 20 bases separating them. This CDR3 region has 15 residues. The CDR3: CASSPDSGTRSGYTF. Written as DNA, the CDR3 is TGCGCCAGCAGCCCGGACAGTGGTACGCGGAGTGGCTACACCTTC.

The J gene is TRBJ1-4, the V gene TRBV9; a possible D gene is TRBD1 (5 bases). The germline V and J ends were trimmed by 0 bases and 8 bases, with 14 bases remaining between them. Looked up from germline, CDR1 is SGDLS and CDR2 is YYNGEE. The CDR3 is made up of 15 amino acids. CDR3 amino acids: CASSVDGAGKEKLFF. CDR3 nucleotide sequence: TGTGCCAGCAGCGTAGATGGGGCAGGGAAGGAAAAACTGTTTTTT.

This rearrangement joins TRBV4-1 to TRBJ2-1, with D tentatively TRBD2 (6 bases). V lost 0 bases to trimming and J lost 7 bases, with 13 bases between them. The germline V gene has CDR1 MGHRA and CDR2 YSYEKL. The CDR3 runs 15 residues. CDR3 sequence: CASSQDGAGRNEQFF. CDR3 DNA: TGCGCCAGCAGCCAAGATGGGGCGGGGCGAAATGAGCAGTTCTTC.

This clone has a single count. V gene TRBV4-1 combines with J gene TRBJ1-1; maybe TRBD1 (5 bases). Trimming removed 1 base at V and 1 base at J, with 10 bases between. Germline V gene sequence: CDR1 MGHRA, CDR2 YSYEKL. This CDR3 is built from 15 residues. The CDR3: CASSQGQSRNTEAFF. The CDR3, as DNA: TGCGCCAGCAGCCAAGGACAGTCAAGGAACACTGAAGCTTTCTTT.

The genes are TRBV28 and TRBJ1-4; no definite D call. The CDR3 extends over 14 amino acids. With 5 bases removed from V and 8 bases from J, the gap between germline ends came to 15 bases. The germline CDR1 and CDR2 sequences are MDHEN and SYDVKM. The CDR3 here is CASSPPRRSEKLFF. The CDR3 region has the DNA TGTGCCAGCAGTCCCCCCCGCCGGAGCGAAAAACTGTTTTTT.

The rearrangement uses TRBV24-1 and TRBJ1-1; D perhaps matches TRBD1 (5 bases). V was trimmed by 9 bases and J by 1 base, leaving 14 bases between them. The length of the CDR3 is 14 residues. The germline gives CDR1 KGHDR, CDR2 SFDVKD. CDR3 nucleotides: TGTGCCACCCAAGCTGGGGGGGAGAACACTGAAGCTTTCTTT. Its protein product is CATQAGGENTEAFF.

This clone showed up just once. The chain couples TRBV7-9 to TRBJ1-2, with D possibly matching TRBD1 (6 bases). The CDR3 loop spans 13 amino acids. Trimming pared 5 bases from V and 4 bases from J, leaving 11 bases between. Germline-derived CDR1 and CDR2 are SEHNR and FQNEAQ (reference sequence). The DNA of the CDR3 is TGTGCCAGCAGCCTACAGGGAGTCTATGGCTACACCTTC. This encodes CASSLQGVYGYTF.

This chain uses TRBV28 with TRBJ1-4; D gene uncertain. Between the trimmed V and J ends, which lost 3 bases and 6 bases, there was a span of 8 bases. The CDR3 covers 13 residues. CDR1 MDHEN and CDR2 SYDVKM come from the germline V gene. CDR3 in DNA: TGTGCCAGCAGTTTGCAGCGCCATGAAAAACTGTTTTTT. Protein: CASSLQRHEKLFF.

This clone has just one count. The genes are TRBV30 and TRBJ2-1, with a tentative D call TRBD2 (5 bases). Between the trimmed V and J ends, which lost 3 bases and 6 bases, there was a span of 18 bases. In germline, CDR1 is GTSNPN, CDR2 SVGIG (reference sequence). The CDR3 runs to 15 residues. In DNA, the CDR3 is TGTGCCTGGAGCGCAGTCGGACTCGGCGCCAATGAGCAGTTCTTC. It yields the protein CAWSAVGLGANEQFF. Using reference TRBV30 and TRBJ2-1 for the parts outside the CDR3, the full variable domain is SQTIHQWPATLVQPVGSPLSLECTVEGTSNPNLYWYRQAAGRGLQLLFYSVGIGQISSEVPQNLSASRPQDRQFILSSKKLLLSDSGFYLCAWSAVGLGANEQFFGPGTRLTVL.

The rearrangement uses TRBV19 and TRBJ1-5; D ambiguous. Between the trimmed V and J ends, which lost 0 bases and 3 bases, there was a span of 9 bases. CDR3 size: 15 residues. Germline V gives CDR1 LNHDA, CDR2 SQIVND (reference sequence). For the CDR3, the DNA is TGTGCCAGTAGTATAGATGCCGGGTCCAATCAGCCCCAGCATTTT. Protein sequence: CASSIDAGSNQPQHF.

The chain couples TRBV10-2 to TRBJ2-3; possibly TRBD2 for D (6 bases). CDR1 WSHSY and CDR2 SAAADI come from the germline V gene. This CDR3 region has 16 residues. The V end lost 0 bases, the J end lost 0 bases, and 10 bases lay between the germline ends. The CDR3 loop is CASSESEGTSTDTQYF. CDR3 nucleotides: TGCGCCAGCAGTGAGTCCGAGGGGACTAGCACAGATACGCAGTATTTT.

This chain connects TRBV6-5 to TRBJ2-1, with D maybe TRBD1 (5 bases). Germline values: CDR1 MNHEY, CDR2 SVGAGI. The CDR3 has 16 residues. V was cut by 0 bases and J by 0 bases, with 9 bases left in between. CDR3 sequence (DNA): TGTGCCAGCAGTTACTCACAGGTTCTCTCCTACAATGAGCAGTTCTTC. This translates into CASSYSQVLSYNEQFF.

The rearrangement joins TRBV2 to TRBJ2-3, with 8 bases identical to TRBD2. Germline loops: CDR1 SNHLY, CDR2 FYNNEI. CDR3 length: 13 amino acids. V lost 7 bases, J lost 1 base, and 1 base stayed unmatched. CDR3 protein: CASIGGGTDTQYF. The CDR3 coding sequence is TGTGCCAGCATCGGGGGGGGCACAGATACGCAGTATTTT.